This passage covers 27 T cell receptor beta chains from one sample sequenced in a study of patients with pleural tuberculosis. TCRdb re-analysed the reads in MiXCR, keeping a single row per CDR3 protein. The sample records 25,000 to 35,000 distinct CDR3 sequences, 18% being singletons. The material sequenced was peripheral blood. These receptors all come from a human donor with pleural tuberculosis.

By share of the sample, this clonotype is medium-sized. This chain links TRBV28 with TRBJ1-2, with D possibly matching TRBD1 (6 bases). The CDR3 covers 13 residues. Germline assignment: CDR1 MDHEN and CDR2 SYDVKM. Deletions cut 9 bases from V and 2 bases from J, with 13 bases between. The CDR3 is CARTKQGNYGYTF. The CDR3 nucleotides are TGTGCCAGGACAAAACAGGGAAACTATGGCTACACCTTC.

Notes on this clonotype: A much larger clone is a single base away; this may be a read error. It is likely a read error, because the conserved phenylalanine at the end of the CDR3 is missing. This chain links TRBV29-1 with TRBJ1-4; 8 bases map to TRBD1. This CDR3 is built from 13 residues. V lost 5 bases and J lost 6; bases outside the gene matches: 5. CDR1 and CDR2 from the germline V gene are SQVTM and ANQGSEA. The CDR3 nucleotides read TGCAGCGTTAGACAGGGGCGGTATGAAAAACTGTTTTCT. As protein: CSVRQGRYEKLFS.

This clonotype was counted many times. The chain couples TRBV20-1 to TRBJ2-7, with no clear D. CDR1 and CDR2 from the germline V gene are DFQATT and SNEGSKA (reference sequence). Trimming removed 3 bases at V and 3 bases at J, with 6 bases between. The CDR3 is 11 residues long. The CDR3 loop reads CSARISYEQYF. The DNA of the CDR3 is TGCAGTGCTAGGATCAGCTACGAGCAGTACTTC.

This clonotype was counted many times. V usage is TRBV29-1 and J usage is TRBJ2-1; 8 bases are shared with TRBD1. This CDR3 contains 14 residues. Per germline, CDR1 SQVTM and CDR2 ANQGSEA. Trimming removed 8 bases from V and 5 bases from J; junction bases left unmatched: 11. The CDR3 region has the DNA TGCAGCTTCCTGCAGGACAGGGCACACAATGAGCAGTTCTTC. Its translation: CSFLQDRAHNEQFF.

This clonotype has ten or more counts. DNA for the CDR3: TGTGCCATCAGTGAAGAGCGTCTCGATGGCTATGGCTACACCTTC. Protein: CAISEERLDGYGYTF. The chain has TRBV10-3 and TRBJ1-2; D call uncertain. The CDR3 runs 15 residues. Germline V CDR1 and CDR2: ENHRY, SYGVKD. The V gene lost 3 bases and the J gene lost 4 bases, with 15 bases spanning the gap.

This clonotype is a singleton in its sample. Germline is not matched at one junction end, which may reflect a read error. DNA for the CDR3: TGCGGCGTTGAGATCCAGGCTTGGGGCTACACCTTC. Protein product: CGVEIQAWGYTF. V is TRBV29-1 and J is TRBJ1-2; D gene ambiguous. CDR3 length: 12 amino acids. Germline values: CDR1 SQVTM, CDR2 ANQGSEA.

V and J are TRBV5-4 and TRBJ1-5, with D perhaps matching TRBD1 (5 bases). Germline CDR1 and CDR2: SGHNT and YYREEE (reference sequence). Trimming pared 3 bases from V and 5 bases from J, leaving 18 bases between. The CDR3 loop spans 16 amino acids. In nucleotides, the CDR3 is TGTGCCAGCAGCTCACCCGGGACCTTCCTTTATCAGCCCCAGCATTTT. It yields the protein CASSSPGTFLYQPQHF.

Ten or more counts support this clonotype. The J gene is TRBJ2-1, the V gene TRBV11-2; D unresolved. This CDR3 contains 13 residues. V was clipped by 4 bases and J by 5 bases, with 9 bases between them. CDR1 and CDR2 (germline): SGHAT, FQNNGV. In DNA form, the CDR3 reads TGTGCCAGCAGCTCCGACCGAGACAATGAGCAGTTCTTC. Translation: CASSSDRDNEQFF. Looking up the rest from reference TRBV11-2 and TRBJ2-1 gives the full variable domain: EAGVAQSPRYKIIEKRQSVAFWCNPISGHATLYWYQQILGQGPKLLIQFQNNGVVDDSQLPKDRFSAERLKGVDSTLKIQPAKLEDSAVYLCASSSDRDNEQFFGPGTRLTVL.

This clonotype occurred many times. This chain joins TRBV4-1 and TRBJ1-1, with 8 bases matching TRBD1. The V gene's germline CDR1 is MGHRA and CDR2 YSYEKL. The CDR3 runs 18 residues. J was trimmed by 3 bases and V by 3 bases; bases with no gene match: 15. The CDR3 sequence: CASSQASRGLPADTEAFF. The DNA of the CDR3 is TGCGCCAGCAGCCAGGCGAGCAGGGGGCTCCCCGCGGACACTGAAGCTTTCTTT.

CDR3 sequence: CSVGRNTDTQYF. The CDR3 coding sequence is TGCAGCGTCGGGAGGAACACAGATACGCAGTATTTT. The chain recombines TRBV29-1 with TRBJ2-3; 7 nucleotides agree with TRBD2. The V segment lost 6 bases and the J segment 2 bases; nucleotides outside the gene matches: 2. Germline V gives CDR1 SQVTM, CDR2 ANQGSEA. The length of the CDR3 is 12 residues.

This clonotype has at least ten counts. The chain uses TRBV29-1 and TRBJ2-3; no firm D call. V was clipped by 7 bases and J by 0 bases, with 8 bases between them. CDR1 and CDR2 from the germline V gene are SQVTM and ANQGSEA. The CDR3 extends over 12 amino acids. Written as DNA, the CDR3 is TGCAGCGCCTACAGTAGCACAGATACGCAGTATTTT. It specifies CSAYSSTDTQYF.

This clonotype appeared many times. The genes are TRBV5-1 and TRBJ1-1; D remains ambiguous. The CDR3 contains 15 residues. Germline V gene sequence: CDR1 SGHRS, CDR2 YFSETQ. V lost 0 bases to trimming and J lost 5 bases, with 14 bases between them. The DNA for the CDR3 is TGCGCCAGCAGCTTGGATGGATCCGAGGGTACTGAAGCTTTCTTT. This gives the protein CASSLDGSEGTEAFF.

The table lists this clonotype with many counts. For the CDR3, the DNA is TGCGCCAGCAGCTTGTTCTTTTCCGGGGGGTATGGCTACACCTTC. Protein product: CASSLFFSGGYGYTF. J is TRBJ1-2 and V is TRBV5-1; TRBD1 might be the D (5 bases). This CDR3 has 15 amino acids. The V end lost 1 base, the J end lost 5 bases, and 15 bases lay between the germline ends. Germline values: CDR1 SGHRS, CDR2 YFSETQ.

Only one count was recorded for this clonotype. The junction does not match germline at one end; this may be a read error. CDR3 in amino acids: CASSLTGNAEAFF. The CDR3 nucleotides read TGTGCCAGCAGCTTAACGGGGAACGCTGAAGCTTTCTTT. V usage is TRBV7-9 and J usage is TRBJ1-1; D gene unclear. The CDR3 is 13 residues long. Germline V gives CDR1 SEHNR, CDR2 FQNEAQ (reference sequence).

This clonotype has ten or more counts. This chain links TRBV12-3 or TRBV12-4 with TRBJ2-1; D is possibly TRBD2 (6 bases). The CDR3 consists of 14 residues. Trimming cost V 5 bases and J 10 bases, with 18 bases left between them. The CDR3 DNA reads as TGTGCCAGCAGTAACCGACTAGGGATGAGGGAGCAGTTCTTC. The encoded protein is CASSNRLGMREQFF.

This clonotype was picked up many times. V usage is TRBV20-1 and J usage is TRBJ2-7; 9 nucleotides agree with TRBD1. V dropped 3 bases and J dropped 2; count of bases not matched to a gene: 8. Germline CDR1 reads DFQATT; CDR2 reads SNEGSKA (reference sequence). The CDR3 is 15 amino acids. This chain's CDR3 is CSASLKGQGPYEQYF. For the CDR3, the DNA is TGCAGTGCTAGTTTAAAGGGACAGGGCCCCTACGAGCAGTACTTC.

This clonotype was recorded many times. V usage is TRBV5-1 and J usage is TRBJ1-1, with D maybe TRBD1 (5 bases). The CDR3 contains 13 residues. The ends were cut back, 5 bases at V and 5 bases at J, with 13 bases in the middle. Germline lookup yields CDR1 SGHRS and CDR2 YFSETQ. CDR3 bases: TGCGCCAGCAGTGGGGGGAAGGAGACTGAAGCTTTCTTT. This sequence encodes CASSGGKETEAFF.

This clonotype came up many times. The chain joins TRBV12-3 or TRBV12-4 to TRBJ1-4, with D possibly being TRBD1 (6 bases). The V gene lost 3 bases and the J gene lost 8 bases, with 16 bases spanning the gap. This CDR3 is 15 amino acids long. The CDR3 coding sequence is TGTGCCAGCAGTTTTTCCACAGGGTTAAAGGAAAAACTGTTTTTT. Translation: CASSFSTGLKEKLFF.

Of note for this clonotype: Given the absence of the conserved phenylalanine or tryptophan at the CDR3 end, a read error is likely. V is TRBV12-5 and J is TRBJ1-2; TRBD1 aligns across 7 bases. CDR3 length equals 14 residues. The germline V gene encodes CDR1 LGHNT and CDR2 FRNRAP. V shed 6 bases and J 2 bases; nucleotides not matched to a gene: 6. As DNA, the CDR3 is TGTGCTAGTGGGGTGACAGGGAAGAACTATGGCTACACCCTC. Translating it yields CASGVTGKNYGYTL.

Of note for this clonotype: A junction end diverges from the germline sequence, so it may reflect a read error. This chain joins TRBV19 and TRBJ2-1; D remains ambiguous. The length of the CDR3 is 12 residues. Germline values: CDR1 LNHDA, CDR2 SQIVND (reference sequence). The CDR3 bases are TGTGCCAGTAGTAGCTCCTACAAAGAGCAGTTCTTC. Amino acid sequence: CASSSSYKEQFF.

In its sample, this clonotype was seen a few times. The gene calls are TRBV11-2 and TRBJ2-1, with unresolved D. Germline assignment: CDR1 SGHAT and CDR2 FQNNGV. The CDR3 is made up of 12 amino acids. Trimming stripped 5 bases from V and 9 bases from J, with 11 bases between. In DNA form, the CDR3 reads TGTGCCAGCAGCCCCCCTGCTATTGAGCAGTTCTTC. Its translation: CASSPPAIEQFF.

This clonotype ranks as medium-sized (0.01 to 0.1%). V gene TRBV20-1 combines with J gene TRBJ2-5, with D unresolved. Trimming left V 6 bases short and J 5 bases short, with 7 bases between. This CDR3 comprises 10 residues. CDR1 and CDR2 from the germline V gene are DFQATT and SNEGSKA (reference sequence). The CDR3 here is CSARYETQYF. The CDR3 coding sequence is TGCAGTGCCCGTTATGAGACCCAGTACTTC.

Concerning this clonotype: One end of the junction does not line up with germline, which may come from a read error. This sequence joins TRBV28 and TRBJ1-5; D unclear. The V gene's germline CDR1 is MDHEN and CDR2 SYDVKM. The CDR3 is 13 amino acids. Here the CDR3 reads CSSSLAGNQPQHF. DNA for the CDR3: TGTTCCAGCAGTCTGGCAGGTAATCAGCCCCAGCATTTT.

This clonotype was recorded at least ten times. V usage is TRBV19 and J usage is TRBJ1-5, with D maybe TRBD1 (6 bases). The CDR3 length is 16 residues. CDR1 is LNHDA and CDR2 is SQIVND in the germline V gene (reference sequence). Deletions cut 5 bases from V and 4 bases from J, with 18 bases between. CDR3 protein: CASSPGRGFRNQPQHF. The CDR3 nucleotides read TGTGCCAGTAGTCCAGGGAGGGGGTTTCGAAATCAGCCCCAGCATTTT.

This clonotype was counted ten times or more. CDR3 DNA sequence: TGCAGCGCGGAGGGTAGGGACAGAGATTTGGGCTACACCTTC. Translated, it gives CSAEGRDRDLGYTF. This sequence joins TRBV29-1 and TRBJ1-2, with TRBD1 matching 7 bases. The CDR3 consists of 14 residues. With 7 bases clipped from V and 8 bases from J, the junction kept 16 bases outside the gene matches. CDR1 is SQVTM, CDR2 ANQGSEA, per germline.

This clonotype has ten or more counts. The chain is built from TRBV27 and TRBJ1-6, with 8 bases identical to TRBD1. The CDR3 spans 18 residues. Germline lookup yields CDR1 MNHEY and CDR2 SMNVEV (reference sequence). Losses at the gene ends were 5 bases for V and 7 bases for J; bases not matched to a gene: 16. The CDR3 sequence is CASSGRTGTNQKNSPLHF. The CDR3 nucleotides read TGTGCCAGCAGTGGTCGGACAGGGACGAATCAAAAAAATTCACCCCTCCACTTT.

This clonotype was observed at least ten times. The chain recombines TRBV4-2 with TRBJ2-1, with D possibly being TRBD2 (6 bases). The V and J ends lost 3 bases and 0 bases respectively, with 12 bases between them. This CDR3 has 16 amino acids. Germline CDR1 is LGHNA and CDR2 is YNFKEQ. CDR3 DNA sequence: TGTGCCAGCAGCCAGACCCGGGGGAGCTCCTACAATGAGCAGTTCTTC. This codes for CASSQTRGSSYNEQFF.